This entry is about one TCR beta chain. Its matching antigen is unknown. This entry is derived from a study of CD8+CD57+ T cells in acquired aplastic anemia. The study's findings and limits: About 30 CD8+ CDR3 sequences occurred in both the patients and the controls.

For CDR3 and TCR beta VDJ profiling, genomic DNA was the template used. Using its own MiXCR run on the reads, TCRdb lists one record per CDR3 protein. This sample yields over 150,000 distinct CDR3 sequences, of which less than 65% are seen a single time; approximately 15% belongs to the top ten. This receptor was identified in a human donor in good health, serving as a control. Material: sorted CD4+, CD8+, or CD8+CD57+ T cells (not recorded which) from PBMCs.

Written as DNA, the CDR3 is TGCGCCAGCAGGCATCCGGGGGCGCAAACTGAAGCTTTCTTT. Amino acid sequence: CASRHPGAQTEAFF. This chain connects TRBV5-1 to TRBJ1-1; D may be TRBD1 (6 bases). Germline V gives CDR1 SGHRS, CDR2 YFSETQ. V was clipped by 5 bases and J by 5 bases, with 16 bases between them. This CDR3 spans 14 amino acids.